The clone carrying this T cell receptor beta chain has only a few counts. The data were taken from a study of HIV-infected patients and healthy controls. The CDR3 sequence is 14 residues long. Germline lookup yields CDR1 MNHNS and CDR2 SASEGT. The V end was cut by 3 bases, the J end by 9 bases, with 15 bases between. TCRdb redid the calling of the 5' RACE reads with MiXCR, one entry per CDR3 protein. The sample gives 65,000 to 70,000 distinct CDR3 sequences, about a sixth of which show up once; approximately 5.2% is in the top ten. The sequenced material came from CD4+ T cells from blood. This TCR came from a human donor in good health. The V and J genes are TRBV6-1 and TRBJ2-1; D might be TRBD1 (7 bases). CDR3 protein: CASSDRQGLGEQFF. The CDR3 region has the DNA TGTGCCAGCAGTGACAGACAGGGACTTGGTGAGCAGTTCTTC.